This T cell receptor beta chain stems from a study of chemoradiotherapy in HPV16-positive cancers. Across the whole study: Candidate HPV-specific clones and shared TCR motifs came from two HPV16-positive patients. Study-level points and caveats: For HPV16-positive patients, expanding HPV-responsive T cells associated with longer recurrence-free survival. During treatment, candidate HPV-specific clones and E7-related motifs expanded in tumor.

The protocol was immunoSEQ multiplex PCR, while the TCRdb copy is restricted to in-frame clones and leaves out a portion. In the table there are about 22,000 clones, around two thirds of which are singletons. To note about this clone: Its antigen is as yet unknown.

The V gene end was trimmed by 6 bases and the J gene end by 8 bases; junction bases not matched to a gene: 12. Per germline, CDR1 SQVTM and CDR2 ANQGSEA. The CDR3 has 14 residues. The chain carries TRBV29-1 and TRBJ1-2; 10 bases fit TRBD1. The specimen was taken from a patient who underwent chemoradiotherapy. This TCR was sampled from a human donor with HPV-associated anogenital cancer. DNA for the CDR3: TGCAGCGTAGATACCCGGGACAGGGGCCTGGGCTACACCTTC. Protein: CSVDTRDRGLGYTF.